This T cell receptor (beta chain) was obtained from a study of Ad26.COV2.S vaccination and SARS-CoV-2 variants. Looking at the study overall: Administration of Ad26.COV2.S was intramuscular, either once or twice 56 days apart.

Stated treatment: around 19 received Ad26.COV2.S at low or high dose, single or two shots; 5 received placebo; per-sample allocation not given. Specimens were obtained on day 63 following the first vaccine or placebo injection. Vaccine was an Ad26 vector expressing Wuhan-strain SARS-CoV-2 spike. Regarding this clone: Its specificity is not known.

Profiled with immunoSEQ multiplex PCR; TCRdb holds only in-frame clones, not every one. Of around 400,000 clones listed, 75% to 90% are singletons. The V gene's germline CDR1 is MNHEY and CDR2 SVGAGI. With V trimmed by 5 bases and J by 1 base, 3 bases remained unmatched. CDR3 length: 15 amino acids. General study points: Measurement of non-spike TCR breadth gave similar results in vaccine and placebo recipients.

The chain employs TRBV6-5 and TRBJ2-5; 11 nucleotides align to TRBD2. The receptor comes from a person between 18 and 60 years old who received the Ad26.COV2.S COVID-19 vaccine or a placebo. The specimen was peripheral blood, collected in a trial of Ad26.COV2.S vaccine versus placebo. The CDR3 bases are TGTGCCAGCAGTCCCGGACTAGCGGGCCAAGAGACCCAGTACTTC. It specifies CASSPGLAGQETQYF.